The 8 T cell receptor beta chains below were found in one sample sequenced in a study of blood T cell repertoires in COVID-19. Here immunoSEQ multiplex PCR was the method, and the copy in TCRdb shows in-frame clones only, minus some. The sample shows some 130,000 clones, 70% to 85% of them seen only once. Sequencing used peripheral blood. The receptors were gathered from a man between 60 and 70 years old who had recovered from COVID-19.

The rearrangement links TRBV6-2 or TRBV6-3 to TRBJ2-1; 12 bases align to TRBD2. Germline V gene sequence: CDR1 MNHEY, CDR2 SVGEGT. Germline trimming cut 5 bases from V and 0 bases from J; bases unmatched to any gene: 5. There are 17 residues in the CDR3. CDR3 sequence reads: CASSPGLAGFSYNEQFF. The CDR3 region has the DNA TGTGCCAGCAGTCCCGGACTAGCGGGGTTCTCCTACAATGAGCAGTTCTTC.

The genes are TRBV7-2 and TRBJ2-7; 7 bases line up with TRBD2. V shed 5 bases, J shed 6 bases, and the junction held 4 bases outside the gene matches. The V gene's germline CDR1 is SGHTA and CDR2 FQGNSA. The CDR3 covers 12 residues. CDR3 sequence (DNA): TGTGCCAGCAGCCCCCCGGGAGGCGAGCAGTACTTC. It is translated as CASSPPGGEQYF. Together with reference TRBV7-2 and TRBJ2-7, the CDR3 gives the full variable domain: GAGVSQSPSNKVTEKGKDVELRCDPISGHTALYWYRQSLGQGLEFLIYFQGNSAPDKSGLPSDRFSAERTGGSVSTLTIQRTQQEDSAVYLCASSPPGGEQYFGPGTRLTVT.

The rearrangement links TRBV19 to TRBJ1-2; D gene ambiguous. With 6 bases removed from V and 2 bases from J, the gap between germline ends came to 10 bases. This CDR3 spans 13 amino acids. Germline V lookup: CDR1 LNHDA, CDR2 SQIVND (reference sequence). The CDR3 DNA sequence: TGTGCCAGTAGCCCTCCGGTGAACTATGGCTACACCTTC. Translated, it gives CASSPPVNYGYTF.

This chain uses TRBV18 with TRBJ1-4, with TRBD1 as a possible D gene (5 bases). Per germline, CDR1 KGHSH and CDR2 LQKENI. Trimming stripped 3 bases from V and 0 bases from J, with 8 bases between. The CDR3 has 15 amino acids. The CDR3 loop reads CASSPPTATNEKLFF. DNA of the CDR3: TGTGCCAGCTCACCCCCGACAGCAACTAATGAAAAACTGTTTTTT. The full variable domain, with the rest looked up from reference TRBV18 and TRBJ1-4, is NAGVMQNPRHLVRRRGQEARLRCSPMKGHSHVYWYRQLPEEGLKFMVYLQKENIIDESGMPKERFSAEFPKEGPSILRIQQVVRGDSAAYFCASSPPTATNEKLFFGSGTQLSVL.

This clone was detected only once. The V and J genes are TRBV28 and TRBJ2-3; D possibly corresponds to TRBD1 (6 bases). The CDR3 sequence is 21 residues long. Trimming removed 3 bases from V and 2 bases from J, with 30 bases in between. Germline V CDR1 and CDR2: MDHEN, SYDVKM. The CDR3 sequence is CASSFPEQGLRPGEITDTQYF. In DNA, the CDR3 is TGTGCCAGCAGTTTTCCAGAACAGGGATTACGGCCGGGCGAGATCACAGATACGCAGTATTTT.

The genes are TRBV2 and TRBJ1-1; D not certain. Trimming stripped 6 bases from V and 1 base from J, with 6 bases between. From germline, CDR1 is SNHLY and CDR2 FYNNEI. This CDR3 is built from 12 residues. This CDR3 is CASSQANTEAFF. CDR3 nucleotides: TGTGCCAGCAGCCAGGCGAACACTGAAGCTTTCTTT.

The rearrangement uses TRBV4-3 and TRBJ2-2, with 9 bases lining up with TRBD2. Germline V gives CDR1 LGHNA, CDR2 YSLEER. This CDR3 has 16 amino acids. V was clipped by 0 bases and J by 4 bases; unmatched bases: 3. This CDR3 is CASSQESGRSTGELFF. The CDR3 bases are TGCGCCAGCAGCCAAGAGAGCGGGAGGTCCACCGGGGAGCTGTTTTTT.

In this sample, this clone turned up once. The V call is TRBV6-5, the J call TRBJ2-5; perhaps TRBD2 as D (6 bases). V dropped 8 bases and J dropped 5 bases, with 21 bases sitting between them. There are 15 residues in the CDR3. CDR1 and CDR2 from the germline V gene are MNHEY and SVGAGI. Here the CDR3 reads CASEPAGNLGETQYF. CDR3 coding DNA: TGTGCCAGCGAACCAGCGGGTAATTTAGGGGAGACCCAGTACTTC.